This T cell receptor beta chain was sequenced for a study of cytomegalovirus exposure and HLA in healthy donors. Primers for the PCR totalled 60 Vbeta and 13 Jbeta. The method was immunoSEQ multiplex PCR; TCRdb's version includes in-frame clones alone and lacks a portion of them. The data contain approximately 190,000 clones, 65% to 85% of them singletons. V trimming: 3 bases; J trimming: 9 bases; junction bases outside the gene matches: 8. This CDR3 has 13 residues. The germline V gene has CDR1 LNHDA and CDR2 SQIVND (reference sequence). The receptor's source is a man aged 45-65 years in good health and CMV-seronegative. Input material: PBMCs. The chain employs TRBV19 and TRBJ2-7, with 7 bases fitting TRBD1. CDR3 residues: CASSIDRTGWQYF. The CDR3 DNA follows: TGTGCCAGTAGTATCGACCGGACAGGTTGGCAGTACTTC.